This is a list of T cell receptor beta chains from one sample in a study of blood T cell repertoires in COVID-19. The assay was immunoSEQ multiplex PCR, and TCRdb's table has in-frame clones only and misses some. The profile shows fewer than 300,000 clones, more than 75% of them singletons. Input material: peripheral blood. The receptor set was obtained from a woman aged 40 to 55 who had recovered from COVID-19. CDR3s include the opening cysteine and the closing phenylalanine or tryptophan. The D gene is left open where the match is weak. A row's size may be missing; if present it is once, few, many or a size class.

J gene: TRBJ1-1
D gene: TRBD1
clone size: .
V gene: TRBV6-2/TRBV6-3
CDR3 protein: CASSDRGDTEAFF
CDR3 DNA: TGTGCCAGCAGTGACAGGGGGGACACTGAAGCTTTCTTT

J gene: TRBJ2-3
D gene: .
clone size: once
V gene: TRBV7-9
CDR3 protein: CASSPRRTDTQYF
CDR3 DNA: TGTGCCAGCAGCCCCCGGAGGACGGATACGCAGTATTTT

J gene: TRBJ2-5
D gene: TRBD2
clone size: .
V gene: TRBV19
CDR3 protein: CASSTGGSWGETQYF
CDR3 DNA: TGTGCCAGTAGTACCGGCGGGAGCTGGGGGGAGACCCAGTACTTC

J gene: TRBJ2-7
D gene: .
clone size: .
V gene: TRBV4-2
CDR3 protein: CASSPSQVGAEQYF
CDR3 DNA: TGTGCCAGCAGCCCCAGTCAAGTGGGGGCCGAGCAGTACTTC

J gene: TRBJ2-1
D gene: TRBD1
clone size: .
V gene: TRBV3-1/TRBV3-2
CDR3 protein: CASSHRDRGNEQFF
CDR3 DNA: TGTGCCAGCAGCCATCGGGACAGGGGCAATGAGCAGTTCTTC

J gene: TRBJ1-5
D gene: .
clone size: .
V gene: TRBV19
CDR3 protein: CASSTQGGTLGQPQHF
CDR3 DNA: TGTGCCAGTAGTACCCAGGGAGGGACGCTGGGACAGCCCCAGCATTTT

J gene: TRBJ1-1
D gene: TRBD1
clone size: .
V gene: TRBV29-1
CDR3 protein: CSVDRGQVNTEAFF
CDR3 DNA: TGCAGCGTTGACCGGGGACAGGTGAACACTGAAGCTTTCTTT

J gene: TRBJ2-3
D gene: .
clone size: once
V gene: TRBV5-1
CDR3 protein: CASSPKTQVPTTDTQYF
CDR3 DNA: TGCGCCAGCAGCCCCAAAACACAGGTACCCACTACAGATACGCAGTATTTT

J gene: TRBJ1-5
D gene: .
clone size: .
V gene: TRBV12-3/TRBV12-4
CDR3 protein: CASSPNSNQPQHF
CDR3 DNA: TGTGCCAGCAGTCCAAATAGCAATCAGCCCCAGCATTTT

J gene: TRBJ2-1
D gene: TRBD1
clone size: once
V gene: TRBV10-3
CDR3 protein: CAISPRTGVGYNEQFF
CDR3 DNA: TGTGCCATCAGTCCAAGGACAGGGGTGGGCTACAATGAGCAGTTCTTC

J gene: TRBJ1-5
D gene: .
clone size: .
V gene: TRBV9
CDR3 protein: CASSVDGVSNQPQHF
CDR3 DNA: TGTGCCAGCAGCGTAGACGGGGTGAGCAATCAGCCCCAGCATTTT

J gene: TRBJ2-1
D gene: .
clone size: .
V gene: TRBV11-3
CDR3 protein: CASSLREGHEQFF
CDR3 DNA: TGTGCCAGCAGCTTAAGAGAGGGTCATGAGCAGTTCTTC

J gene: TRBJ2-3
D gene: TRBD2
clone size: .
V gene: TRBV19
CDR3 protein: CASSPTSGRAADTQYF
CDR3 DNA: TGTGCCAGTAGCCCGACTAGCGGGAGGGCCGCCGATACGCAGTATTTT

J gene: TRBJ2-1
D gene: .
clone size: .
V gene: TRBV7-9
CDR3 protein: CASSLGLASYNEQFF
CDR3 DNA: TGTGCCAGCAGCTTAGGCCTAGCTTCCTACAATGAGCAGTTCTTC

J gene: TRBJ1-6
D gene: .
clone size: .
V gene: TRBV25-1
CDR3 protein: CASMFRSYNSPLHF
CDR3 DNA: TGTGCCAGCATGTTCCGGTCCTATAATTCACCCCTCCACTTT

J gene: TRBJ2-5
D gene: TRBD2
clone size: .
V gene: TRBV5-4
CDR3 protein: CASSLAGLAGETQYF
CDR3 DNA: TGTGCCAGCAGCTTGGCCGGGCTAGCGGGAGAGACCCAGTACTTC

J gene: TRBJ1-2
D gene: .
clone size: .
V gene: TRBV4-2
CDR3 protein: CASSQQGFGYTF
CDR3 DNA: TGTGCCAGCAGCCAACAGGGTTTTGGCTACACCTTC

J gene: TRBJ1-1
D gene: .
clone size: .
V gene: TRBV6-5
CDR3 protein: CASSPNVPGWTEAFF
CDR3 DNA: TGTGCCAGCAGCCCCAATGTTCCAGGGTGGACTGAAGCTTTCTTT

J gene: TRBJ2-7
D gene: TRBD2
clone size: .
V gene: TRBV7-6
CDR3 protein: CASSPRLAGPVQYF
CDR3 DNA: TGTGCCAGCAGCCCCCGACTAGCGGGTCCGGTGCAGTACTTC

J gene: TRBJ2-1
D gene: TRBD1
clone size: .
V gene: TRBV30
CDR3 protein: CAWTHGGQGRNEQFF
CDR3 DNA: TGTGCCTGGACCCACGGGGGACAGGGCCGCAATGAGCAGTTCTTC

J gene: TRBJ2-2
D gene: .
clone size: .
V gene: TRBV19
CDR3 protein: CASSRGQFANTGELFF
CDR3 DNA: TGTGCCAGTAGTAGGGGGCAGTTCGCGAACACCGGGGAGCTGTTTTTT

J gene: TRBJ2-1
D gene: TRBD1
clone size: .
V gene: TRBV15
CDR3 protein: CATQRNDRGGVGEQFF
CDR3 DNA: TGTGCCACCCAACGAAACGACAGGGGTGGTGTGGGCGAGCAGTTCTTC

J gene: TRBJ2-7
D gene: .
clone size: .
V gene: TRBV6-5
CDR3 protein: CASSWPGHYEQYF
CDR3 DNA: TGTGCCAGCAGTTGGCCGGGACACTACGAGCAGTACTTC

J gene: TRBJ2-1
D gene: .
clone size: .
V gene: TRBV11-2
CDR3 protein: CASSLGTNSYNEQFF
CDR3 DNA: TGTGCCAGCAGCTTAGGGACTAACTCCTACAATGAGCAGTTCTTC

J gene: TRBJ1-1
D gene: .
clone size: .
V gene: TRBV3-1/TRBV3-2
CDR3 protein: CASSRGPNTEAFF
CDR3 DNA: TGTGCCAGCAGCCGAGGCCCGAACACTGAAGCTTTCTTT

J gene: TRBJ1-1
D gene: .
clone size: .
V gene: TRBV4-3
CDR3 protein: CASSLVTVGTEAFF
CDR3 DNA: TGCGCCAGCAGCCTTGTAACAGTAGGCACTGAAGCTTTCTTT

J gene: TRBJ2-7
D gene: TRBD2
clone size: .
V gene: TRBV12-3/TRBV12-4
CDR3 protein: CASKSSGSDEQYF
CDR3 DNA: TGTGCCAGCAAGTCTAGCGGGAGTGACGAGCAGTACTTC

J gene: TRBJ2-5
D gene: .
clone size: .
V gene: TRBV7-2
CDR3 protein: CASSPSRGGETQYF
CDR3 DNA: TGTGCCAGCAGCCCCTCTAGGGGGGGAGAGACCCAGTACTTC

J gene: TRBJ1-5
D gene: TRBD1
clone size: .
V gene: TRBV6-6
CDR3 protein: CASTDRGYSNQPQHF
CDR3 DNA: TGTGCCAGCACCGACAGGGGCTATAGCAATCAGCCCCAGCATTTT

J gene: TRBJ1-3
D gene: .
clone size: .
V gene: TRBV30
CDR3 protein: CAWSVRAGVDTIYF
CDR3 DNA: TGTGCCTGGAGTGTGAGGGCTGGGGTAGACACCATATATTTT

J gene: TRBJ2-1
D gene: .
clone size: .
V gene: TRBV27
CDR3 protein: CASSFRGGEQFF
CDR3 DNA: TGTGCCAGCAGTTTCAGGGGCGGTGAGCAGTTCTTC

J gene: TRBJ1-6
D gene: TRBD1
clone size: few
V gene: TRBV19
CDR3 protein: CACGQGGSPLHF
CDR3 DNA: TGTGCCTGTGGGCAGGGGGGTTCACCCCTCCACTTT

J gene: TRBJ1-1
D gene: TRBD1
clone size: .
V gene: TRBV24-1
CDR3 protein: CATSDRDRPEAFF
CDR3 DNA: TGTGCCACCAGTGACCGGGACAGGCCTGAAGCTTTCTTT

J gene: TRBJ2-2
D gene: .
clone size: once
V gene: TRBV12-3/TRBV12-4
CDR3 protein: CASSLAGRGELFF
CDR3 DNA: TGTGCCAGCAGTTTAGCGGGGCGGGGGGAGCTGTTTTTT

J gene: TRBJ2-2
D gene: TRBD2
clone size: .
V gene: TRBV7-3
CDR3 protein: CASTSGAGGPANTGELFF
CDR3 DNA: TGTGCCAGCACCTCGGGTGCGGGAGGGCCCGCGAACACCGGGGAGCTGTTTTTT

J gene: TRBJ2-7
D gene: TRBD2
clone size: .
V gene: TRBV6-4
CDR3 protein: CASSILAGGGEQYF
CDR3 DNA: TGTGCCAGCAGTATACTAGCGGGAGGGGGCGAGCAGTACTTC

J gene: TRBJ1-2
D gene: TRBD1
clone size: .
V gene: TRBV28
CDR3 protein: CASSPGQGYYGYTF
CDR3 DNA: TGTGCCAGCAGTCCAGGACAGGGCTACTATGGCTACACCTTC

J gene: TRBJ1-1
D gene: .
clone size: .
V gene: TRBV7-2
CDR3 protein: CASTLGRGTEAFF
CDR3 DNA: TGTGCCAGCACCCTCGGGAGGGGGACTGAAGCTTTCTTT

J gene: TRBJ2-1
D gene: .
clone size: .
V gene: TRBV4-1
CDR3 protein: CASSNPTGSSYNEQFF
CDR3 DNA: TGCGCCAGCAGCAATCCGACTGGTAGCTCCTACAATGAGCAGTTCTTC

J gene: TRBJ2-5
D gene: TRBD2
clone size: .
V gene: TRBV11-3
CDR3 protein: CASSPGVGGAQYF
CDR3 DNA: TGTGCCAGCAGCCCGGGAGTGGGGGGGGCCCAGTACTTC

J gene: TRBJ2-2
D gene: .
clone size: .
V gene: TRBV7-9
CDR3 protein: CASSLGPGELFF
CDR3 DNA: TGTGCCAGCAGCTTAGGGCCCGGGGAGCTGTTTTTT

J gene: TRBJ1-2
D gene: .
clone size: .
V gene: TRBV7-6
CDR3 protein: CASSPTANYGYTF
CDR3 DNA: TGTGCCAGCAGCCCCACAGCTAACTATGGCTACACCTTC

J gene: TRBJ1-3
D gene: .
clone size: once
V gene: TRBV2
CDR3 protein: CASSPGAGSRGNTIYF
CDR3 DNA: TGTGCCAGCAGTCCAGGGGCAGGATCGAGGGGAAACACCATATATTTT

J gene: TRBJ1-3
D gene: TRBD1
clone size: few
V gene: TRBV10-1
CDR3 protein: CASSELRTGRGNTIYF
CDR3 DNA: TGCGCCAGCAGCGAACTTCGGACAGGGCGAGGAAACACCATATATTTT

J gene: TRBJ2-3
D gene: .
clone size: .
V gene: TRBV12-3/TRBV12-4
CDR3 protein: CASSFGVGTQYF
CDR3 DNA: TGTGCCAGCAGTTTCGGGGTGGGTACGCAGTATTTT

J gene: TRBJ2-5
D gene: .
clone size: .
V gene: TRBV12-5
CDR3 protein: CASGFWVQDILQETQYF
CDR3 DNA: TGTGCTAGTGGCTTTTGGGTTCAGGACATACTTCAAGAGACCCAGTACTTC

J gene: TRBJ1-3
D gene: .
clone size: once
V gene: TRBV13
CDR3 protein: CASSPGGWAGNTIYF
CDR3 DNA: TGTGCCAGCAGCCCCGGGGGGTGGGCTGGAAACACCATATATTTT

J gene: TRBJ2-1
D gene: .
clone size: .
V gene: TRBV27
CDR3 protein: CASTRVGARGYNEQFF
CDR3 DNA: TGTGCCAGCACCCGAGTCGGGGCTCGGGGGTACAATGAGCAGTTCTTC

J gene: TRBJ1-1
D gene: TRBD1
clone size: .
V gene: TRBV7-3
CDR3 protein: CASSHNDRGNEAFF
CDR3 DNA: TGTGCCAGCAGTCACAACGACAGGGGTAATGAAGCTTTCTTT

J gene: TRBJ2-6
D gene: .
clone size: .
V gene: TRBV6-5
CDR3 protein: CASSSLAGVANVLTF
CDR3 DNA: TGTGCCAGCAGTTCCCTGGCGGGTGTGGCCAACGTCCTGACTTTC

J gene: TRBJ1-1
D gene: .
clone size: few
V gene: TRBV6-6
CDR3 protein: CATTTVNTEAFF
CDR3 DNA: TGTGCCACCACGACAGTGAACACTGAAGCTTTCTTT

J gene: TRBJ2-7
D gene: .
clone size: .
V gene: TRBV20-1
CDR3 protein: CSASPLYEQYF
CDR3 DNA: TGCAGTGCTAGTCCCCTCTACGAGCAGTACTTC

J gene: TRBJ1-5
D gene: TRBD1
clone size: .
V gene: TRBV5-1
CDR3 protein: CASSPGQGSNQPQHF
CDR3 DNA: TGCGCCAGCAGCCCCGGACAGGGGAGCAATCAGCCCCAGCATTTT

J gene: TRBJ2-7
D gene: TRBD2
clone size: .
V gene: TRBV6-5
CDR3 protein: CASSYSGGLAYYEQYF
CDR3 DNA: TGTGCCAGCAGTTACTCGGGCGGACTAGCCTACTACGAGCAGTACTTC

J gene: TRBJ1-2
D gene: TRBD1
clone size: .
V gene: TRBV29-1
CDR3 protein: CSPWDRTPVIGYGYTF
CDR3 DNA: TGCAGCCCGTGGGACAGGACCCCGGTAATAGGCTATGGCTACACCTTC

J gene: TRBJ2-7
D gene: TRBD1
clone size: .
V gene: TRBV20-1
CDR3 protein: CSATKGAEQYF
CDR3 DNA: TGCAGTGCTACCAAGGGGGCCGAGCAGTACTTC

J gene: TRBJ2-7
D gene: TRBD2
clone size: .
V gene: TRBV6-2/TRBV6-3
CDR3 protein: CASSRLAGVPPYEQYF
CDR3 DNA: TGTGCCAGCAGCCGACTAGCGGGAGTCCCTCCTTACGAGCAGTACTTC